The subject of this entry is one T cell receptor (beta chain). Its antigen remains unknown. This CDR3 contains 15 residues. The germline CDR1 and CDR2 sequences are SGHAT and FQDESV (reference sequence). V shed 5 bases and J shed 0 bases, with 12 bases lying between them. Sequencing was performed with immunoSEQ multiplex PCR; in TCRdb, only in-frame clones are kept and a portion is missing. This table has roughly 24,000 clones, roughly three quarters appearing once. The data derive from a study of vaccination effects on CD4 cells after COVID-19. Whole-study context: From a couple of convalescent patients, samples were taken 16 days and one week before vaccination.

Points from the study as a whole: Vaccine-induced new clones formed most post-vaccine spike-reactive clones in convalescents.

Pools of viral peptides were used by the ViraFEST assay to expand antigen-specific CD4+ T cells ahead of sequencing. When nine to ten days of culture had elapsed, CD4+ T cells were isolated. By PCR, the person was confirmed to have had SARS-CoV-2 infection between March and December 2020. Cultures of around 2.2 million PBMC per well contained approximately 10 IU/ml IL-2 plus 10 ug/ml peptides. Sequencing was performed on CD4+ T cells from PBMCs cultured with SARS-CoV-2 spike peptides, taken before COVID-19 vaccination. The gene calls are TRBV11-1 and TRBJ2-3; D unresolved. The sequence was collected from a human donor who had a prior SARS-CoV-2 infection. Here the CDR3 reads CASSISSSSTDTQYF. The DNA of the CDR3 is TGTGCCAGCAGCATAAGCAGTTCAAGCACAGATACGCAGTATTTT. The variable domain in full, with the rest retrieved from reference TRBV11-1 and TRBJ2-3, is EAEVAQSPRYKITEKSQAVAFWCDPISGHATLYWYRQILGQGPELLVQFQDESVVDDSQLPKDRFSAERLKGVDSTLKIQPAELGDSAMYLCASSISSSSTDTQYFGPGTRLTVL.